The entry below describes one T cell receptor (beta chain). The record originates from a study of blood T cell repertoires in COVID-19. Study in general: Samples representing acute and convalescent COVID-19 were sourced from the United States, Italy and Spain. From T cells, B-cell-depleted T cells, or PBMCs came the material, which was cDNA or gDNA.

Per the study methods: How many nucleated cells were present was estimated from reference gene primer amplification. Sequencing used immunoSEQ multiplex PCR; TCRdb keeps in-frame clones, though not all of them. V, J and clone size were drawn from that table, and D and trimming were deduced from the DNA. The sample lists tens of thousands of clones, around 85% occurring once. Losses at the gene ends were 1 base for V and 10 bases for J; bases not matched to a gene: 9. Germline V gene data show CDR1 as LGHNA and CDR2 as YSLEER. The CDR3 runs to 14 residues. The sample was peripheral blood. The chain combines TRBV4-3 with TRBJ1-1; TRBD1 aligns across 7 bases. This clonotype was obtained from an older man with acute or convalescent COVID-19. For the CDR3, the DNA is TGCGCCAGCAGCCAAGGGGGGACAGTCGGAGGAGCTTTCTTT. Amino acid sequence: CASSQGGTVGGAFF.